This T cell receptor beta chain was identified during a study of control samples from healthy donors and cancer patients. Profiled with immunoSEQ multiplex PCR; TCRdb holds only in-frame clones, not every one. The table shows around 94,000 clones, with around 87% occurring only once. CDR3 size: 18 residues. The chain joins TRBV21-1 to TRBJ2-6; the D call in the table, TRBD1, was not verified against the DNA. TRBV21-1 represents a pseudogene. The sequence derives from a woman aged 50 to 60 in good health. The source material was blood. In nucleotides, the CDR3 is TGTGCCAGCAGCAAAGGTAACAGCACCCTCTCTGGGGCCAACGTCCTGACTTTC. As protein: CASSKGNSTLSGANVLTF.